The entry below gives a single TCR beta chain sequence along with its context. The data stem from a study of cytomegalovirus exposure and HLA in healthy donors. Per the germline V gene, CDR1 is ENHRY and CDR2 is SYGVKD. Trimming took off 5 bases at V and 6 bases at J, with 22 bases between the two ends. There are 16 residues in the CDR3. 60 Vbeta and 13 Jbeta primers were used in PCR. The method was immunoSEQ multiplex PCR; TCRdb's version includes in-frame clones alone and lacks a portion of them. The listing contains more than 45,000 clones. The receptor was derived from a woman aged 55-69 years in good health and CMV-seropositive. This chain joins TRBV10-3 and TRBJ1-2; maybe TRBD1 (6 bases). Sequenced sample: PBMCs. The CDR3 DNA reads TGTGCCATCAGTAAGGACAGACGGATCGGGGAAGATGGCTACACCTTC. Translation gives CAISKDRRIGEDGYTF.